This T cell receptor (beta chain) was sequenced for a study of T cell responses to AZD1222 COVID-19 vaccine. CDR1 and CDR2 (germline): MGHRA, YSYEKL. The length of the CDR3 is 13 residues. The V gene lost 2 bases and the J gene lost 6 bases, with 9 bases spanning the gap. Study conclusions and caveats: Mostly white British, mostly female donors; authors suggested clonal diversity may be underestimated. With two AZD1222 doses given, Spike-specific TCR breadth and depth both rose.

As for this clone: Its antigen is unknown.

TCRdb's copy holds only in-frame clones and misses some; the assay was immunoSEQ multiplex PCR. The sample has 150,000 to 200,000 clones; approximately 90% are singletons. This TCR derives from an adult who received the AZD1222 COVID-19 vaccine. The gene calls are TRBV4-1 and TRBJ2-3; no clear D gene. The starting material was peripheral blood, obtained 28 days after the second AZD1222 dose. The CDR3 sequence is CASSQQAGDTQYF. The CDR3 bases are TGCGCCAGCAGCCAACAAGCAGGTGATACGCAGTATTTT.